One T cell receptor (beta chain) is described in this entry. The target antigen is unknown. The data were obtained in a study of cytomegalovirus exposure and HLA in healthy donors. General study results and limits: The study listed approximately 160 cytomegalovirus-associated TCR beta chains. According to a later analysis, TCR clusters from the first cohort tended to co-occur in the roughly 110 validation repertoires. Most TCR sequences were seen very rarely across donors, but some public TCRs occurred in many. Using the classifier, cytomegalovirus status was reportedly diagnosed with high specificity and sensitivity.

Germline-derived CDR1 and CDR2 are MDHEN and SYDVKM. CDR3 length: 12 residues. The ends were cut back, 6 bases at V and 4 bases at J, with 9 bases in the middle. Profiled with immunoSEQ multiplex PCR; TCRdb holds only in-frame clones, not every one. This sample has about 140,000 clones, with about 90% found just once. The clonotype originates from a man younger than 30 in good health and CMV-seronegative. The sample was PBMCs. The chain is built from TRBV28 and TRBJ2-5; no clear D. Written as DNA, the CDR3 is TGTGCCAGCAGCTCACAGACAGAGACCCAGTACTTC. Protein product: CASSSQTETQYF.